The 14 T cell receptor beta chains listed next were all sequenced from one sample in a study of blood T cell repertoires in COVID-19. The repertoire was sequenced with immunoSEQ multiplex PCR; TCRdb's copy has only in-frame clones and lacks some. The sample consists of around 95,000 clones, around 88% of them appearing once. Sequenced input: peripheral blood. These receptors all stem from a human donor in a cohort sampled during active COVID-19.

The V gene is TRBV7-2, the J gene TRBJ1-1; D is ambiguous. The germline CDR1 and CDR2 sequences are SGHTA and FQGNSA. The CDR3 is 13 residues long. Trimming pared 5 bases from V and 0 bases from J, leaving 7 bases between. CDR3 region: CASSPYLNTEAFF. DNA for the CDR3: TGTGCCAGCAGCCCCTATCTGAACACTGAAGCTTTCTTT.

As DNA, the CDR3 is TGTGCCAGCAGCAAAGGCCTAGCGGGAGGGCCCTCCTACAATGAGCAGTTCTTC. It is translated as CASSKGLAGGPSYNEQFF. The chain joins TRBV21-1 to TRBJ2-1; the DNA was not used to check the table's D call, TRBD2. TRBV21-1 is deemed a pseudogene. The CDR3 length is 18 residues.

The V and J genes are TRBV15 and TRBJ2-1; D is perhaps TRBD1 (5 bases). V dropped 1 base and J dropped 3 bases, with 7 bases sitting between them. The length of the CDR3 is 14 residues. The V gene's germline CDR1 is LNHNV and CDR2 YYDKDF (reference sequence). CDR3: CATSRAQVYNEQFF. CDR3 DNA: TGTGCCACCAGCAGAGCACAGGTCTACAATGAGCAGTTCTTC. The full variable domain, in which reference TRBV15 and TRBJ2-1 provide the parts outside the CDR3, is DAMVIQNPRYQVTQFGKPVTLSCSQTLNHNVMYWYQQKSSQAPKLLFHYYDKDFNNEADTPDNFQSRRPNTSFCFLDIRSPGLGDTAMYLCATSRAQVYNEQFFGPGTRLTVL.

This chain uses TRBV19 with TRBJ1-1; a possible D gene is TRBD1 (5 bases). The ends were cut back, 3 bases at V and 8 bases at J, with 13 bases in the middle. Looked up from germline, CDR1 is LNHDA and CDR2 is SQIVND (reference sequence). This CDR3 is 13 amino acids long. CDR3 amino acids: CASSMGREGEAFF. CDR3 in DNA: TGTGCCAGTAGTATGGGCAGGGAGGGAGAAGCTTTCTTT.

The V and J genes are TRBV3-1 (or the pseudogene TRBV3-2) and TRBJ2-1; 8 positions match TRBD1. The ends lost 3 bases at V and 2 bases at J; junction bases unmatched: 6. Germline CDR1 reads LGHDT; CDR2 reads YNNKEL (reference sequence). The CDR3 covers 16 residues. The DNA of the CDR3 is TGTGCCAGCAGCCAGACCCGGGACAGGACCTACAATGAGCAGTTCTTC. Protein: CASSQTRDRTYNEQFF.

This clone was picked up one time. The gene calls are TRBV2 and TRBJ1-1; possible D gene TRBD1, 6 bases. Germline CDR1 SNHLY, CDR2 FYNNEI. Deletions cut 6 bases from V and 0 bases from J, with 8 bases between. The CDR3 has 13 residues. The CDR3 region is CASSPGVNTEAFF. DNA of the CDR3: TGTGCCAGCAGCCCAGGGGTGAACACTGAAGCTTTCTTT.

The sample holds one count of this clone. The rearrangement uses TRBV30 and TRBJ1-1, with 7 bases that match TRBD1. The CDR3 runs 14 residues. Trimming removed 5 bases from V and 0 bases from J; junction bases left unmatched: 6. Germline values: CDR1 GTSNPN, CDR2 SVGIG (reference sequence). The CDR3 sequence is CAWERGQMNTEAFF. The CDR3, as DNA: TGTGCCTGGGAGAGGGGGCAGATGAACACTGAAGCTTTCTTT.

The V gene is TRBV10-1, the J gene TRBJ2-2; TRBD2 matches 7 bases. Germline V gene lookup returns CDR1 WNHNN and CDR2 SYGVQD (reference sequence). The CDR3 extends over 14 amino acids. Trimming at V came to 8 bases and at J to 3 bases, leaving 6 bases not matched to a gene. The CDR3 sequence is CASRGLVYTGELFF. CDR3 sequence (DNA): TGCGCCAGCCGCGGACTAGTTTACACCGGGGAGCTGTTTTTT.

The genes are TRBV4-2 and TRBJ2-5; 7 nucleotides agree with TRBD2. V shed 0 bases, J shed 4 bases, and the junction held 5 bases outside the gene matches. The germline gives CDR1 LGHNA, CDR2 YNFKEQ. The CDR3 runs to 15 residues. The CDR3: CASSQEVGGGETQYF. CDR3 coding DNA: TGTGCCAGCAGCCAAGAAGTGGGGGGGGGAGAGACCCAGTACTTC.

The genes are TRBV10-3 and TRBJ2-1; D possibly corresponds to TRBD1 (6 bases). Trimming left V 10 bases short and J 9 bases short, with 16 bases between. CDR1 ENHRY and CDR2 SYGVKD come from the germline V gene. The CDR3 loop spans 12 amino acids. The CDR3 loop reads CATGDTDSEQFF. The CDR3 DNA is TGTGCCACCGGGGACACTGATTCTGAGCAGTTCTTC.

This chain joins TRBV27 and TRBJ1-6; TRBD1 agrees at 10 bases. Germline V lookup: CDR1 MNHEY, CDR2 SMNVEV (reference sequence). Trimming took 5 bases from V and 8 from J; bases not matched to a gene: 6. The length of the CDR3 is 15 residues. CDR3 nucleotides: TGTGCCAGCAGTCGGACAGGGGGAAGGGATTCACCCCTCCACTTT. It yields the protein CASSRTGGRDSPLHF.

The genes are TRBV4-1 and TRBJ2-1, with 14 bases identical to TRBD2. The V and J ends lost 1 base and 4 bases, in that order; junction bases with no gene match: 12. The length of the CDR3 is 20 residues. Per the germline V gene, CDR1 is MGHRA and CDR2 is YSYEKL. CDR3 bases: TGCGCCAGCAGCCAAGGGGGACTAGCGGGAGAGAGGGGATATTACAATGAGCAGTTCTTC. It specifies CASSQGGLAGERGYYNEQFF.

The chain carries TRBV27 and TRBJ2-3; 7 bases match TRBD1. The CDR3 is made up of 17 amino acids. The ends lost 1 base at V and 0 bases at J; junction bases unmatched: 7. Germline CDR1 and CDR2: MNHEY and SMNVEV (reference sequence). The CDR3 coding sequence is TGTGCCAGCAGTTTATTGCCCCGAGGGGGCAGCACAGATACGCAGTATTTT. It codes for CASSLLPRGGSTDTQYF.

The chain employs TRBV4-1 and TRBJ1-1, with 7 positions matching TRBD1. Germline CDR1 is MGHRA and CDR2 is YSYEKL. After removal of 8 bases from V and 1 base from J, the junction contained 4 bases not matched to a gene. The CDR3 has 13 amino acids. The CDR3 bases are TGCGCCAGCCGTGGGACAGCGAACACTGAAGCTTTCTTT. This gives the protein CASRGTANTEAFF.